The source of this TCR beta chain is a study of shared T cell receptors in the human thymus. Per the germline V gene, CDR1 is SGHDT and CDR2 is YYEEEE. Trimming took 3 bases from V and 7 from J, leaving 13 bases between them. This CDR3 is built from 14 residues. The repertoire was sequenced with immunoSEQ multiplex PCR; TCRdb's copy has only in-frame clones and lacks some. Of hundreds of thousands of clones listed, 70% to 90% are singletons. These data were also filed under a second study, of human thymus T cells. From that second work: Apparent bias marked the V and J gene usage of thymic and blood repertoires. Thymic repertoires from unrelated individuals overlapped highly, related research reported.

The sample comprised thymocytes. The rearrangement uses TRBV5-6 and TRBJ2-2, with TRBD1 as a possible D gene (6 bases). The TCR sequence derives from a boy in the first two years of life with a congenital heart defect. CDR3 amino acids: CASSSRQGHGELFF. CDR3 sequence (DNA): TGTGCCAGCAGCTCGCGTCAGGGGCACGGGGAGCTGTTTTTT.